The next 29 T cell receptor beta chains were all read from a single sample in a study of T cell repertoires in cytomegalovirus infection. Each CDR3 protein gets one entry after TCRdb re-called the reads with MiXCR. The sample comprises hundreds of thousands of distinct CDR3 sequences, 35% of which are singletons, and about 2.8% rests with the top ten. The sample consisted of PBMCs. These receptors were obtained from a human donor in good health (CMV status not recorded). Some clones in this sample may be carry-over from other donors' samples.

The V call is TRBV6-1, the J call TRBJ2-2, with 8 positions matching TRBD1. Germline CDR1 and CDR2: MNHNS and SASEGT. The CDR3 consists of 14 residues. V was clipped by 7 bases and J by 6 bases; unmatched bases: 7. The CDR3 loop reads CASNARGQSGELFF. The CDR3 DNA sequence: TGTGCCAGCAATGCCAGGGGGCAGTCCGGGGAGCTGTTTTTT.

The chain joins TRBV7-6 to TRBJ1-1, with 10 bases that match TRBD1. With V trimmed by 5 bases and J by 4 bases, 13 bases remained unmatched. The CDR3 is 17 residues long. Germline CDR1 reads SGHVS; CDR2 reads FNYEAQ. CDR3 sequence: CASSRRRDRGQPTEAFF. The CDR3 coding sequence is TGTGCCAGCAGCCGGCGCCGCGACAGGGGGCAACCCACTGAAGCTTTCTTT.

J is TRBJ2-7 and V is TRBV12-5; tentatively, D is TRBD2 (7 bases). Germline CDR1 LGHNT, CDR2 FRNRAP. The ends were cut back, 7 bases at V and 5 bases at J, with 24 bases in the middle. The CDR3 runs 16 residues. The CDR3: CASADFRGGGGNEQYF. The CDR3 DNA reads TGTGCTAGTGCCGATTTTAGGGGAGGGGGAGGGAACGAGCAGTACTTC. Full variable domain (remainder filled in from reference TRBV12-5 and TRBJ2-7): DARVTQTPRHKVTEMGQEVTMRCQPILGHNTVFWYRQTMMQGLELLAYFRNRAPLDDSGMPKDRFSAEMPDATLATLKIQPSEPRDSAVYFCASADFRGGGGNEQYFGPGTRLTVT.

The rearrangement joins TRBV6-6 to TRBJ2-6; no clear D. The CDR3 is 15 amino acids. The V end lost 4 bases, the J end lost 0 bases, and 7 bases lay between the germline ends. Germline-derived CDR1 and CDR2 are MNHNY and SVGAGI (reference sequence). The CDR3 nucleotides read TGTGCCAGCAGTTCCCTGAGCTCTGGGGCCAACGTCCTGACTTTC. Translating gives CASSSLSSGANVLTF.

The CDR3: CASSLVAAATYEQYF. The CDR3, as DNA: TGTGCCAGCAGCTTGGTGGCGGCGGCAACCTACGAGCAGTACTTC. The chain employs TRBV5-6 and TRBJ2-7, with D uncertain. Germline V CDR1 and CDR2: SGHDT, YYEEEE. This CDR3 has 15 amino acids. With 0 bases removed from V and 2 bases from J, the gap between germline ends came to 12 bases.

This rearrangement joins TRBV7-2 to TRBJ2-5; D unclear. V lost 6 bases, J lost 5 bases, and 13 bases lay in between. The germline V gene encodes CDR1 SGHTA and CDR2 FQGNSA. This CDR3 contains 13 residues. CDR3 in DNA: TGTGCCAGCAGTCCCAAGTGGAAGGAGACCCAGTACTTC. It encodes CASSPKWKETQYF.

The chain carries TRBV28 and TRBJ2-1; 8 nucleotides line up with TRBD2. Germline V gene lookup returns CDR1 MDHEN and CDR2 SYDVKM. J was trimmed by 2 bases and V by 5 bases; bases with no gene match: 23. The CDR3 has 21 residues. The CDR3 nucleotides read TGTGCCAGCAGTCCCAAGCCGGGGCCTCGGCGGACTAGCCGAGCCTACAATGAGCAGTTCTTC. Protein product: CASSPKPGPRRTSRAYNEQFF.

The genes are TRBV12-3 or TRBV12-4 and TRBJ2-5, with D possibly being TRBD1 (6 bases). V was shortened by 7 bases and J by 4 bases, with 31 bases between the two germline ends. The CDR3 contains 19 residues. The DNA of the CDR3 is TGTGCCAGCACACATGGAGGACGGGGTCTGGGGGCCATGCGAGAGACCCAGTACTTC. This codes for CASTHGGRGLGAMRETQYF.

The CDR3 nucleotides are TGTGCCAGTAACCTAGCGGGGAGAGGACAGTTCTTC. Translating it yields CASNLAGRGQFF. This rearrangement joins TRBV19 to TRBJ2-1, with 9 bases identical to TRBD2. The CDR3 extends over 12 amino acids. V was clipped by 7 bases and J by 13 bases; unmatched bases: 8. The germline gives CDR1 LNHDA, CDR2 SQIVND (reference sequence).

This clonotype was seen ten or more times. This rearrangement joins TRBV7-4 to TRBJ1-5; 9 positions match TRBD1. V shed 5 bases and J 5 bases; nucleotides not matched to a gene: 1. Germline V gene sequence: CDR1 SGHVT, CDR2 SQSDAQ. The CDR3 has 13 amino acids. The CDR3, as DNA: TGTGCCAGCAGCCGACAGGGGGATCAGCCCCAGCATTTT. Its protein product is CASSRQGDQPQHF.

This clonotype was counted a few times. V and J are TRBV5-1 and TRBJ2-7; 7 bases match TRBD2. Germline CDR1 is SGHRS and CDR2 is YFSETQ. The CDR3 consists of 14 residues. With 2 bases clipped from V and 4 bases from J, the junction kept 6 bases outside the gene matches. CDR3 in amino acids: CASSFYRREYEQYF. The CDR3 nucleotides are TGCGCCAGCAGCTTTTATCGGCGGGAGTACGAGCAGTACTTC.

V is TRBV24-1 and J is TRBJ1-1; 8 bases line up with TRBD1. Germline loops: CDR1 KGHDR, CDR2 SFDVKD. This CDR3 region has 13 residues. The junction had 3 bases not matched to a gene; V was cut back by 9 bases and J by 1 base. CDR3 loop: CATRGQGNTEAFF. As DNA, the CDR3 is TGTGCCACCCGAGGACAGGGGAACACTGAAGCTTTCTTT.

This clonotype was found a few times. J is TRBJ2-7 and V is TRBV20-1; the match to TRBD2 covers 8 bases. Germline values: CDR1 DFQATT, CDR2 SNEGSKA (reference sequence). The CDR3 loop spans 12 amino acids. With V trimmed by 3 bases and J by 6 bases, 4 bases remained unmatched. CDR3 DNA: TGCAGTGCTAGCGGGACTAGTACCGAGCAGTACTTC. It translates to CSASGTSTEQYF.

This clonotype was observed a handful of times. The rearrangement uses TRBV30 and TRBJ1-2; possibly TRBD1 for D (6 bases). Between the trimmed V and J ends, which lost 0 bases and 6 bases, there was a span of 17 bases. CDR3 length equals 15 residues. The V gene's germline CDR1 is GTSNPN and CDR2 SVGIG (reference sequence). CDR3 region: CAWSVQKGGGNGYTF. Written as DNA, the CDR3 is TGTGCCTGGAGTGTTCAGAAGGGGGGAGGCAATGGCTACACCTTC.

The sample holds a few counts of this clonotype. The CDR3 loop is CASSDQDNYGYTF. CDR3 in DNA: TGTGCCAGCAGCGACCAGGATAACTATGGCTACACCTTC. V usage is TRBV9 and J usage is TRBJ1-2; D not certain. The CDR3 sequence is 13 residues long. The ends were cut back, 3 bases at V and 1 base at J, with 7 bases in the middle. Germline lookup yields CDR1 SGDLS and CDR2 YYNGEE. Complete variable domain (other parts from reference TRBV9 and TRBJ1-2): DSGVTQTPKHLITATGQRVTLRCSPRSGDLSVYWYQQSLDQGLQFLIQYYNGEERAKGNILERFSAQQFPDLHSELNLSSLELGDSALYFCASSDQDNYGYTFGSGTRLTVV.

The CDR3: CASSLSNPGQPQHF. In DNA form, the CDR3 reads TGTGCCAGCAGCTTGTCGAATCCGGGGCAGCCCCAGCATTTT. The chain joins TRBV7-4 to TRBJ1-5; D is uncertain. This CDR3 spans 14 amino acids. Germline V CDR1 and CDR2: SGHVT, SQSDAQ. The ends were cut back, 3 bases at V and 7 bases at J, with 13 bases in the middle.

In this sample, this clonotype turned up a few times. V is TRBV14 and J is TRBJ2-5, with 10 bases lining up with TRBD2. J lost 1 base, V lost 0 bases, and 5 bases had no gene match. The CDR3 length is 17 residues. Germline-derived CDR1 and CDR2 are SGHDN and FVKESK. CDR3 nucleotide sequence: TGTGCCAGCAGCCAAGATGCTAGCGGGAGCGTCCAAGAGACCCAGTACTTC. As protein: CASSQDASGSVQETQYF.

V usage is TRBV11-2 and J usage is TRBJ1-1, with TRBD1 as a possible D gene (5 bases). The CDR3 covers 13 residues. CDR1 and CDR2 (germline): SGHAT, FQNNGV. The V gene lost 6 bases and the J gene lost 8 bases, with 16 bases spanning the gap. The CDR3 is CASRQDPRGEAFF. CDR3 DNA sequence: TGTGCCAGCAGACAGGACCCAAGAGGGGAAGCTTTCTTT.

CDR3 amino acids: CSARDRDFATNEKLFF. DNA of the CDR3: TGCAGTGCTAGAGACCGGGACTTCGCAACTAATGAAAAACTGTTTTTT. The V call is TRBV20-1, the J call TRBJ1-4, with D possibly TRBD1 on 5 matching bases. The CDR3 spans 16 residues. CDR1 is DFQATT and CDR2 is SNEGSKA in the germline V gene (reference sequence). V was pared by 0 bases and J by 0 bases, with 11 bases between.

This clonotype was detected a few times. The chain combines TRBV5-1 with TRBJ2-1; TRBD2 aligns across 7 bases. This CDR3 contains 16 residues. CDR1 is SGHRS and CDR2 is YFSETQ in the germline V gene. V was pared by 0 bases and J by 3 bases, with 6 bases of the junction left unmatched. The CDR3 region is CASSLESAGRYNEQFF. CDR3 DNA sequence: TGCGCCAGCAGCTTGGAGTCAGCGGGGCGCTACAATGAGCAGTTCTTC. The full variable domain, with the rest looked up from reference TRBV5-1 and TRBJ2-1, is KAGVTQTPRYLIKTRGQQVTLSCSPISGHRSVSWYQQTPGQGLQFLFEYFSETQRNKGNFPGRFSGRQFSNSRSEMNVSTLELGDSALYLCASSLESAGRYNEQFFGPGTRLTVL.

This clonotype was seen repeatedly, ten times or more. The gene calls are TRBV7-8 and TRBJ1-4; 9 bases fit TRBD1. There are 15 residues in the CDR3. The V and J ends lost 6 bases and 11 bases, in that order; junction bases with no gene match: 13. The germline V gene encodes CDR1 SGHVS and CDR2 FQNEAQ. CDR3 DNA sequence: TGTGCCAGCAGACTAAACAGGGGGCAGGCGTATAAACTGTTTTTT. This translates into CASRLNRGQAYKLFF.

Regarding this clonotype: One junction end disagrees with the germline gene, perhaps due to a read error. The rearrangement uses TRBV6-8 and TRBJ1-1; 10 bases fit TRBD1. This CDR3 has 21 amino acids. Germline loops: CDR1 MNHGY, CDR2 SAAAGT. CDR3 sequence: CARSYDWLPGTGASGSTEAFF. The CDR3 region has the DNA TGTGCCCGCAGTTACGACTGGCTGCCCGGGACAGGGGCATCCGGGAGCACTGAAGCTTTCTTT.

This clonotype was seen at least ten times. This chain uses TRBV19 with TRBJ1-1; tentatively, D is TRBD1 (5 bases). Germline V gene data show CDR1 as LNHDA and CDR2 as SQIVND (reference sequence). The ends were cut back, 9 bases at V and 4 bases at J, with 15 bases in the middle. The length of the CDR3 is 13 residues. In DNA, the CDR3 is TGTGCCAGCAGCCGCCAGGGTTCCACTGAAGCTTTCTTT. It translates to CASSRQGSTEAFF. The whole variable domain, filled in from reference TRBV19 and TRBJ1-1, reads DGGITQSPKYLFRKEGQNVTLSCEQNLNHDAMYWYRQDPGQGLRLIYYSQIVNDFQKGDIAEGYSVSREKKESFPLTVTSAQKNPTAFYLCASSRQGSTEAFFGQGTRLTVV.

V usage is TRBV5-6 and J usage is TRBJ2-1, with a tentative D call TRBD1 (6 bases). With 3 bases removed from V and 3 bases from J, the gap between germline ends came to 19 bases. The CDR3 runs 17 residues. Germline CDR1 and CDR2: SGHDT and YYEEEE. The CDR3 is CASSYEPAMTGYNEQFF. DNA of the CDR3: TGTGCCAGCAGCTACGAACCGGCCATGACAGGCTACAATGAGCAGTTCTTC.

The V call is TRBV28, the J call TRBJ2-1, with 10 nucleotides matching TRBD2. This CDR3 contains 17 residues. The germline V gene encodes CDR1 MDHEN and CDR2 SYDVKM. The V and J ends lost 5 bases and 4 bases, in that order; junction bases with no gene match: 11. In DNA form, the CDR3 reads TGTGCCAGCAGTACTTACCTGACTAGCGGGCCTTACAATGAGCAGTTCTTC. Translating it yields CASSTYLTSGPYNEQFF.

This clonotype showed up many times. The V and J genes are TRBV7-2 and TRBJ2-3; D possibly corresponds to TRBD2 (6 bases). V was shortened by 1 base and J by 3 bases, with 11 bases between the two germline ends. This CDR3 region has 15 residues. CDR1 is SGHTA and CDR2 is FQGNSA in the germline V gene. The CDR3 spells CASSLVGGATDTQYF. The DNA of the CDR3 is TGTGCCAGCAGCTTAGTAGGAGGGGCAACAGATACGCAGTATTTT.

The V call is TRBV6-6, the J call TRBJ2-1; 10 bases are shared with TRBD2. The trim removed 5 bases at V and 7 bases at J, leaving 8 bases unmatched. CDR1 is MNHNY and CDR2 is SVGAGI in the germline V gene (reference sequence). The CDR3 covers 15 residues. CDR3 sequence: CASSVGLATENEQFF. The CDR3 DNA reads TGTGCCAGCAGTGTGGGACTAGCGACAGAAAATGAGCAGTTCTTC.

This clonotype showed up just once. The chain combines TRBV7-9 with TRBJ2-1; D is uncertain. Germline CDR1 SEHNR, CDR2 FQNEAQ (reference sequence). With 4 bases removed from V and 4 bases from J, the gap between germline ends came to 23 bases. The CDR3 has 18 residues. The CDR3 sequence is CASSSPKLDALLYNEQFF. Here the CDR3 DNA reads TGTGCCAGCAGCTCGCCTAAATTAGACGCCCTTTTATACAATGAGCAGTTCTTC.

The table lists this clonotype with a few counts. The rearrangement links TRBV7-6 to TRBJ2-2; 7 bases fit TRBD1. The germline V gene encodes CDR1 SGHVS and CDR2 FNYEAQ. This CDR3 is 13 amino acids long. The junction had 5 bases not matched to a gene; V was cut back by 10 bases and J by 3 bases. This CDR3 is CANQGVDTGELFF. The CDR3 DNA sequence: TGTGCCAATCAGGGGGTCGACACCGGGGAGCTGTTTTTT.